A selection of T cell receptor beta chains follows, all from one sample in a study of blood T cell repertoires in COVID-19. The method was immunoSEQ multiplex PCR; TCRdb's version includes in-frame clones alone and lacks a portion of them. In the table there are approximately 400,000 clones, roughly 86% of which are singletons. Sequenced sample: peripheral blood. The receptors were sampled from a human donor with acute or convalescent COVID-19. The donor label of this sample is uncertain. Each CDR3 is given with its conserved first and last residue. The D gene is left open where the match is weak. A clone size is listed for some rows: how often the clone was seen (once, few, many), or a class if it is expanded.

NA | NA | TRBJ1-1 | TRBV5-1 | TGCGCCAGCAGCTTGGTCGCAGGAAACACTGAAGCTTTCTTT | CASSLVAGNTEAFF
TRBD1 | NA | TRBJ1-1 | TRBV5-4 | TGTGCCAGCAGCTTTTTGGACAGGCCGAACACTGAAGCTTTCTTT | CASSFLDRPNTEAFF
NA | NA | TRBJ1-1 | TRBV5-8 | TGTGCCAGCAGCTTGGCGGGGGGGCGGACTGAAGCTTTCTTT | CASSLAGGRTEAFF
NA | NA | TRBJ1-6 | TRBV2 | TGTGCCAGCAGTGGGGGCGACTATAATTCACCCCTCCACTTT | CASSGGDYNSPLHF
NA | NA | TRBJ2-7 | TRBV6-5 | TGTGCCAGCAGTTACTCCAACACCTACGAGCAGTACTTC | CASSYSNTYEQYF
TRBD1 | NA | TRBJ1-4 | TRBV2 | TGTGCCAGCCTCCGGGACAGGGATGAAAAACTGTTTTTT | CASLRDRDEKLFF
NA | NA | TRBJ1-1 | TRBV6-1 | TGTGCCAGCAGTGAAACCGGACATCGTGAAGCTTTCTTT | CASSETGHREAFF
TRBD1 | NA | TRBJ2-1 | TRBV5-4 | TGTGCCAGCAGTTCCGGACAGGGCTATCGGAATGAGCAGTTCTTC | CASSSGQGYRNEQFF
TRBD1 | NA | TRBJ1-6 | TRBV19 | TGTGCCAGTAGAACCGGACAGGGCTATAATTCACCCCTCCACTTT | CASRTGQGYNSPLHF
TRBD1 | NA | TRBJ2-2 | TRBV10-3 | TGTGCCATCAGTGAGGGACAGGGCACCGGGGAGCTGTTTTTT | CAISEGQGTGELFF
NA | NA | TRBJ1-5 | TRBV29-1 | TGCAGCGTTAGGCGGTATTCAGGCCAGGGAGGTCAGCCCCAGCATTTT | CSVRRYSGQGGQPQHF
NA | NA | TRBJ1-5 | TRBV7-8 | TGTGCCAGCAGCTTAAATGCCAGGGGAGGGTATAGCAATCAGCCCCAGCATTTT | CASSLNARGGYSNQPQHF
NA | NA | TRBJ2-5 | TRBV3-1/TRBV3-2 | TGTGCCAGCAGAGGGCAGGGGAGAACAGAGACCCAGTACTTC | CASRGQGRTETQYF
TRBD1 | NA | TRBJ2-1 | TRBV7-9 | TGTGCCAGCAGCCCGGGGTGGCAGACAGGGCTGGTTGGTGAGCAGTTCTTC | CASSPGWQTGLVGEQFF
TRBD1 | NA | TRBJ1-5 | TRBV10-3 | TGTGCCATCAGTTCCGACAGGGAATTGTTGGCCCAGCATTTT | CAISSDRELLAQHF
NA | NA | TRBJ1-5 | TRBV30 | TGTGCCTGGTCGGGGGGGCTCTTGAGCAATCAGCCCCAGCATTTT | CAWSGGLLSNQPQHF
NA | NA | TRBJ2-7 | TRBV6-5 | TGTGCCAGCAGTTACGCCCGCGGTAATTTCGGCGAGCAGTACTTC | CASSYARGNFGEQYF
NA | once | TRBJ2-5 | TRBV7-2 | TGTGCCAGCAGCGGGCGGGACTCGGGGATACAAGAGACCCAGTACTTC | CASSGRDSGIQETQYF
TRBD1 | NA | TRBJ1-4 | TRBV5-5 | TGTGCCAGCAGCTACAGTTCGGGACAGGGTAATGAAAAACTGTTTTTT | CASSYSSGQGNEKLFF
TRBD2 | NA | TRBJ2-1 | TRBV25-1 | TGTGCCAGCAGTGTTAGCGGGACCTCCTACAATGAGCAGTTCTTC | CASSVSGTSYNEQFF
NA | NA | TRBJ1-1 | TRBV5-1 | TGCGCCAGCAGCCCCGGGACTGTGTTCACTGAAGCTTTCTTT | CASSPGTVFTEAFF
NA | NA | TRBJ1-1 | TRBV18 | TGTGCCAGCTCACCATTGGAGGGTTTCGGAAACACTGAAGCTTTCTTT | CASSPLEGFGNTEAFF
TRBD1 | NA | TRBJ2-7 | TRBV5-1 | TGCGCCAGCAGCCCCTGGGACAGAACTACCCGAGAGCAGTACTTC | CASSPWDRTTREQYF
TRBD2 | NA | TRBJ2-7 | TRBV11-2 | TGTGCCAGCAGCTTACCGGGGGGTAGCTCCTACGAGCAGTACTTC | CASSLPGGSSYEQYF
TRBD2 | NA | TRBJ2-1 | TRBV19 | TGTGCCAGTAGTTCCCGGGACTACCGCCTCAATGAGCAGTTCTTC | CASSSRDYRLNEQFF
TRBD1 | NA | TRBJ1-4 | TRBV7-9 | TGTGCCAGCAGCTTCGGAGACAGGGATGAAAAACTGTTTTTT | CASSFGDRDEKLFF
TRBD1 | few | TRBJ1-6 | TRBV2 | TGTGCCAGCAGTGGGGTTCGACAGGGGCGGTCACCCCTCCACTTT | CASSGVRQGRSPLHF
TRBD2 | NA | TRBJ2-3 | TRBV10-3 | TGTGCCATCCGGTCGGGGCTAGCGGGAGATACGCAGTATTTT | CAIRSGLAGDTQYF
TRBD1 | NA | TRBJ2-1 | TRBV10-3 | TGTGCCATCAGTGGAGAGTATCCTGGGACAGGGGGCTTTGAGCAGTTCTTC | CAISGEYPGTGGFEQFF
TRBD1 | NA | TRBJ2-2 | TRBV6-5 | TGTGCCAGCAGGAGAAAGACAGGGGGCGGCGGGGAGCTGTTTTTT | CASRRKTGGGGELFF
NA | NA | TRBJ2-7 | TRBV24-1 | TGTGCCACCAGTCAAACAGGGAGCCCCTACGAGCAGTACTTC | CATSQTGSPYEQYF
NA | NA | TRBJ1-2 | TRBV6-5 | TGTGCCAGCAGTTACACCGGGAGGGCGGGTAGCGGCTACACCTTC | CASSYTGRAGSGYTF
NA | NA | TRBJ2-1 | TRBV5-1 | TGCGCCAGCAGTTTAGACGGCCCCGGGGGTGAGCAGTTCTTC | CASSLDGPGGEQFF
NA | NA | TRBJ2-7 | TRBV6-4 | TGTGCCAGCGGTCGAGGCGGGGAGGATTCCTACGAGCAGTACTTC | CASGRGGEDSYEQYF
TRBD2 | once | TRBJ2-7 | TRBV6-5 | TGTGCCAGCAGTTACTCTGGCGGGAGGGCGAGCGAGCAGTACTTC | CASSYSGGRASEQYF
NA | NA | TRBJ1-1 | TRBV18 | TGTGCCAGCTCACCCAGTCGTGGGGAGAGCACTGAAGCTTTCTTT | CASSPSRGESTEAFF
NA | NA | TRBJ1-4 | TRBV30 | TGTGCCTGGAGTTCAGGGCCCAATGAAAAACTGTTTTTT | CAWSSGPNEKLFF
NA | NA | TRBJ1-4 | TRBV6-1 | TGTGCCAGCAGTGAAACACAGGGAACTAATGAAAAACTGTTTTTT | CASSETQGTNEKLFF
TRBD2 | NA | TRBJ2-7 | TRBV19 | TGTGCCAGTAGTCGGACTAGCGGACCCTACGAGCAGTACTTC | CASSRTSGPYEQYF
NA | NA | TRBJ2-3 | TRBV2 | TGTGCCAGCAGGATTCAGTTCACAGATACGCAGTATTTT | CASRIQFTDTQYF